The sequence of this T cell receptor beta chain was determined in a study of cytomegalovirus exposure and HLA in healthy donors. The PCR made use of 60 Vbeta and 13 Jbeta primers. The assay was immunoSEQ multiplex PCR, and TCRdb's table has in-frame clones only and misses some. The sample lists about 120,000 clones, roughly 80% occurring once. The length of the CDR3 is 15 residues. CDR1 is SEHNR and CDR2 is FQNEAQ in the germline V gene (reference sequence). The ends were cut back, 5 bases at V and 4 bases at J, with 15 bases in the middle. Sequencing input: PBMCs. The chain recombines TRBV7-9 with TRBJ2-1, with a possible D match to TRBD2 (6 bases). The source is a man younger than 30 in good health and CMV-seropositive. The CDR3 region has the DNA TGTGCCAGCAGCATATCCGGGAGTTATTACAATGAGCAGTTCTTC. Translated: CASSISGSYYNEQFF.